Below are 3 T cell receptor beta chains sequenced from a single sample in a study of blood T cell repertoires in COVID-19. This table comes from immunoSEQ multiplex PCR, and its TCRdb copy is limited to in-frame clones, with some not included. The table shows about 150,000 clones, with approximately 84% occurring only once. The sequencing input was peripheral blood. The receptor set was obtained from a woman of 80 years or more with COVID-19, enrolled during active disease.

The chain recombines TRBV19 with TRBJ1-4; 7 nucleotides align to TRBD1. This CDR3 contains 16 residues. The V gene end was trimmed by 4 bases and the J gene end by 0 bases; junction bases not matched to a gene: 5. The germline V gene encodes CDR1 LNHDA and CDR2 SQIVND (reference sequence). The CDR3 here is CASSKRDSSTNEKLFF. The CDR3 DNA sequence: TGTGCCAGTAGTAAACGGGACAGTTCAACTAATGAAAAACTGTTTTTT.

The V call is TRBV12-5, the J call TRBJ1-2, with TRBD1 identical over 8 bases. Germline V CDR1 and CDR2: LGHNT, FRNRAP. This CDR3 has 12 residues. The V gene end was trimmed by 3 bases and the J gene end by 8 bases; junction bases not matched to a gene: 2. DNA for the CDR3: TGTGCTAGTGGTTTCAGGGGGCACGGCTACACCTTC. Its translation: CASGFRGHGYTF.

The chain combines TRBV13 with TRBJ1-2; 9 bases map to TRBD1. CDR3 length equals 16 residues. V shed 5 bases and J 14 bases; nucleotides not matched to a gene: 21. Germline CDR1 and CDR2: PRHDT and FYEKMQ (reference sequence). The CDR3 protein is CASSQGEGQGITGVTF. CDR3 DNA: TGTGCCAGCAGCCAAGGCGAGGGACAGGGAATAACCGGGGTTACCTTC.